Listed below are T cell receptor beta chains from one sample, sequenced in a study of blood T cells in healthy people across ages. Each CDR3 protein is one row after TCRdb ran MiXCR on the 5' RACE reads. Of more than 700,000 distinct CDR3 sequences in the sample, 53% were seen once. The sample consisted of blood. The receptors here all came from a man older than 75 in good health. The CDR3 runs from the conserved cysteine through the conserved F or W. D genes are given only for firm matches. Only part of the rows carry a size: once, few, many, or a class if the clone is expanded.

d_call,v_call,clone_size,j_call,cdr3_nt,cdr3_aa
-,TRBV29-1,once,TRBJ2-5,TGCAGCGTTGGGCCTAGCGCGGAGACCCAGTACTTC,CSVGPSAETQYF
TRBD2,TRBV7-2,-,TRBJ2-7,TGTGCCAGCAGCTTAGGAGTGGCTAGCGGGAGCTACGAGCAGTACTTC,CASSLGVASGSYEQYF
TRBD2,TRBV9,few,TRBJ2-1,TGTGCCAGCAGCGTAGTGGGGACTACCTACAATGAGCAGTTCTTC,CASSVVGTTYNEQFF
TRBD2,TRBV3-1,-,TRBJ2-1,TGTGCCAGCAGCCAAGATGGACTAGGGATATACAATGAGCAGTTCTTC,CASSQDGLGIYNEQFF
TRBD1,TRBV9,once,TRBJ2-5,TGTGCCAGCAGCGTATCCCCAGGACAGGGGGCCCAGAGAGAGACCCAGTACTTC,CASSVSPGQGAQRETQYF
TRBD2,TRBV7-2,-,TRBJ2-7,TGTGCCAGCAGCCCTGGACTAGCGGGGATTGGGCACGAGCAGTACTTC,CASSPGLAGIGHEQYF
-,TRBV20-1,-,TRBJ1-2,TGCAGTGCTAGGCCCGGACAGCACTATGGCTACACCTTC,CSARPGQHYGYTF
-,TRBV20-1,-,TRBJ2-1,TGCAGTGCTAGAGATTTTCGGACAGTGCACGATGAGCAGTTCTTC,CSARDFRTVHDEQFF
TRBD1,TRBV9,-,TRBJ2-7,TGTGCCAGCAGCGTAGGGACAGGGGCCTCCTACGAGCAGTACTTC,CASSVGTGASYEQYF
-,TRBV7-3,-,TRBJ2-7,TGTGCCAGCAGCCACAGCGGGTCCTACGAGCAGTACTTC,CASSHSGSYEQYF
TRBD1,TRBV2,-,TRBJ2-7,TGTGCCAGCAGGGGCACAGGGGGTATCTACGAGCAGTACTTC,CASRGTGGIYEQYF
TRBD2,TRBV11-2,once,TRBJ2-3,TGTGCCAGCAGCTTGGATCCCCCGGGAGGGGTAGATACGCAGTATTTT,CASSLDPPGGVDTQYF
-,TRBV20-1,few,TRBJ2-7,TGCAGTGCTTCAACCGGGACTCCGGTCTCCTACGAGCAGTACTTC,CSASTGTPVSYEQYF
TRBD1,TRBV2,-,TRBJ1-1,TGTGCCAGCAGAAATGCAGGGGGCACTGAAGCTTTCTTT,CASRNAGGTEAFF
-,TRBV9,-,TRBJ2-3,TGTGCCGGCAGCGACCGGGACGGCAACACAGATACGCAGTATTTT,CAGSDRDGNTDTQYF
-,TRBV4-2,-,TRBJ2-7,TGTGCCAGCAGCCAGGCAGGGACAGCCGGGGGAGAGCAGTACTTC,CASSQAGTAGGEQYF
TRBD1,TRBV28,-,TRBJ2-7,TGTGCCAGCAGTCTCCCGGCCACAGGGGCTTTGTCCGAGCAGTACTTC,CASSLPATGALSEQYF
TRBD2,TRBV14,-,TRBJ2-7,TGTGCCAGCAGCCATGCTAGCGGGAGGGAAACCTACGAGCAGTACTTC,CASSHASGRETYEQYF
-,TRBV6-2/TRBV6-3,-,TRBJ2-7,TGTGCCAGCAGCGTCCCTAAGCGGTACGAGCAGTACTTC,CASSVPKRYEQYF
TRBD1,TRBV20-1,few,TRBJ2-5,TGCAGTGCTAGAGTTGGCAGGGGGTCTCAGGAGACCCAGTACTTC,CSARVGRGSQETQYF
-,TRBV7-9,-,TRBJ2-1,TGTGCCAGCAGCCCTCCTGGGACCAACTACAATGAGCGGTTCTTC,CASSPPGTNYNERFF
-,TRBV18,few,TRBJ2-1,TGTGCCAGCTCACCCACACTAGTGCCCCAACAGCAGTTCTTC,CASSPTLVPQQQFF
-,TRBV20-1,-,TRBJ1-2,TGCAGTGCTGTGGTCGCAGCCACTAACTATGGCTACACCTTC,CSAVVAATNYGYTF
TRBD1,TRBV7-9,few,TRBJ2-1,TGTGCCAGCAGCCCCGTCCAGGGGGCCGAGTTCTTC,CASSPVQGAEFF
TRBD1,TRBV20-1,-,TRBJ1-5,TGCAGTGCTGGACAGGCCGGACAGCCCCAGCATTTT,CSAGQAGQPQHF
TRBD1,TRBV6-6,-,TRBJ1-6,TGTGCCAGCAGTTACGGACAGGGGCAGGGCTCACCCCTCCACTTT,CASSYGQGQGSPLHF
-,TRBV11-3,once,TRBJ2-1,TGTGCCAGCAGCTTCCAGGGAGCTGGGGATGAGCAGTTCTTC,CASSFQGAGDEQFF
TRBD2,TRBV7-2,few,TRBJ2-1,TGTGCCAGCAGCTCCCCAAGGACTAGCGGGAGTGGTGAGCAGTTCTTC,CASSSPRTSGSGEQFF
-,TRBV2,-,TRBJ1-2,TGTGCCAGCAGTCCCGAGGATAACTATGGCTACACCTTC,CASSPEDNYGYTF
-,TRBV28,-,TRBJ1-5,TGTGCCAGCAGTTTACGTACGGGGCCCCAGCATTTT,CASSLRTGPQHF
-,TRBV5-1,few,TRBJ2-7,TGCGCCAGCAGCTTGAATGCCGGCAGCTCCTACGAGCAGTACTTC,CASSLNAGSSYEQYF
TRBD2,TRBV5-1,many,TRBJ2-1,TGTGCCAGCAGCCCTAGCGGAAGCTCCTACAATGAGCAGTTCTTC,CASSPSGSSYNEQFF
-,TRBV7-2,-,TRBJ1-2,TGTGCCAGCAGCCGGGCCTCGGGTGCAGGGGTAAACTATGGCTACACCTTC,CASSRASGAGVNYGYTF
-,TRBV7-2,-,TRBJ2-7,TGTGCCAGCCACATGGGGGTAGGCGAGCAGTACTTC,CASHMGVGEQYF
-,TRBV6-6,-,TRBJ2-3,TGTGCCAGCAGTTTGGGACGAGCGGGTAGCACAGATACGCAGTATTTT,CASSLGRAGSTDTQYF
TRBD2,TRBV20-1,-,TRBJ2-7,TGCAGTGCTAGAGATCGGAGACTAGCGGGTTTTTACGAGCAGTACTTC,CSARDRRLAGFYEQYF
-,TRBV25-1,few,TRBJ2-7,TGTGCCAGCAGTGACACCGGGACCCCTTACAATGAGCAGTACTTC,CASSDTGTPYNEQYF
TRBD1,TRBV6-6,-,TRBJ1-2,TGTGCCAGCAGCTTTTCCCAGGGGGGGGGAGCGGATGGCTACACCTTC,CASSFSQGGGADGYTF
-,TRBV4-1,-,TRBJ2-5,TGCGCCAGCAGCCAAGATGGAGACAACACCTGGGAGACCCAGTACTTC,CASSQDGDNTWETQYF
TRBD1,TRBV11-2,-,TRBJ2-7,TGTGCCAGCAGCTTAGACAGGGGGCTTTACAACGAGCAGTACTTC,CASSLDRGLYNEQYF
-,TRBV4-1,few,TRBJ1-2,TGCGCCAGCAGCCAAGATACCACAACGTATGGCTACACCTTC,CASSQDTTTYGYTF
TRBD1,TRBV13,-,TRBJ2-7,TGTGCCAGCAGCTTAAGAGGACGGGACAGGGGCGAGCAGTACTTC,CASSLRGRDRGEQYF
TRBD2,TRBV6-1,-,TRBJ2-3,TGTGCCAGCACCCCTAGCGGGACTCACAGATACGCGTATTTT,CASTPSGTHRYAYF
-,TRBV9,few,TRBJ1-1,TGTGCCAGCAGCCGGGGACGGAGGGGGAGTATTGAAGCTTTCTTT,CASSRGRRGSIEAFF
TRBD1,TRBV29-1,few,TRBJ2-1,TGCAGCCCGGGGACAGGGTGGGGTGAGCAGTTCTTC,CSPGTGWGEQFF
-,TRBV20-1,few,TRBJ2-7,TGCAGTGCTAGAGATCTAAGGATTAGCGTCTACGAGCAGTACTTC,CSARDLRISVYEQYF
-,TRBV5-8,-,TRBJ1-2,TGTGCCAGCAGCCTGCCCGGAGCCGGCAACTATGGCTACACCTTC,CASSLPGAGNYGYTF
-,TRBV20-1,-,TRBJ1-2,TGCAGTTCCTCAAGCGCCAGAGGGATCGGTGGCTACACCTTC,CSSSSARGIGGYTF
-,TRBV5-1,-,TRBJ2-2,TGCGCCAGCAGCAATGCGGGATCGAACACCGGGGAGCTGTTTTTT,CASSNAGSNTGELFF
-,TRBV6-6,-,TRBJ1-5,TGTGCCAGCAGTTACGGGGCCGACTTTCAGCCCCAGCATTTT,CASSYGADFQPQHF
TRBD2,TRBV27,few,TRBJ2-3,TGTGCCAGCGGCCGACCTGACAAGGGGAGGGCGACAGATACGCAGTATTTT,CASGRPDKGRATDTQYF
TRBD1,TRBV27,-,TRBJ1-6,TGTGCCAGCAGTTCAACCGGGACAGCTAATTCACCCCTCCACTTT,CASSSTGTANSPLHF
-,TRBV5-5,once,TRBJ2-1,TGTGCCAGCAGCTTGGTTCTGGGTCGGGATAGGGAGCAGTTCTTC,CASSLVLGRDREQFF
-,TRBV27,-,TRBJ2-6,TGTGCCAGCAGTTACCGGGTTAAGGGATCTGGGACCAACGTCCTGACTTTC,CASSYRVKGSGTNVLTF
-,TRBV18,-,TRBJ2-5,TGTGCCAGCTCACCAAAGGGACTCCTAGAGACCCAGTACTTC,CASSPKGLLETQYF
-,TRBV7-3,-,TRBJ2-2,TGTGCCAGCAGCTTATCAGCGATTACGAACACCGGGGAGCTGTTTTTT,CASSLSAITNTGELFF
TRBD1,TRBV25-1,-,TRBJ2-5,TGTGCCAGCAGGATCGGAGGACAGGGCAGTGGGGAGACCCAGTACTTC,CASRIGGQGSGETQYF
-,TRBV2,few,TRBJ2-4,TGTGCCAGAGGCGGGGCTGGGGCGGACATTCAGTACTTC,CARGGAGADIQYF
TRBD2,TRBV4-1,-,TRBJ2-3,TGCGCCAGCAGCCAACTAGGACTAGCGAGCCGAGATACGCAGTATTTT,CASSQLGLASRDTQYF